This TCR beta chain was identified in a study of shared clonotypes between healthy human individuals. Profiled with immunoSEQ multiplex PCR; TCRdb holds only in-frame clones, not every one. Here the sample spans about 1.1 million clones, more than 75% being singletons. Donors, without exception, were Caucasian adults residing in Nashville, Tennessee. The V gene's germline CDR1 is MDHEN and CDR2 SYDVKM. Trimming pared 8 bases from V and 2 bases from J, leaving 15 bases between. The CDR3 extends over 14 amino acids. This chain connects TRBV28 to TRBJ1-2; D is uncertain. Material: memory CD4+ T cells from PBMCs. Documented subset: CD45RA-negative fraction. The source of this sequence is a man younger than 30 in good health. Some clones in this sample may be carry-over from other donors' samples. CDR3 sequence: CASLDPTGNYGYTF. The DNA for the CDR3 is TGTGCCAGCCTCGACCCAACCGGGAACTATGGCTACACCTTC.